This T cell receptor beta chain was captured in a study of regulatory T cells in long-lasting Graves disease. General observations from the study: Persistent Graves' disease cases displayed lower TCR diversity than newly diagnosed ones. Between persistent patients, roughly 2,600 public clonotypes were shared, exceeding the approximately 900 shared between new patients.

The time point was: persistent/refractory GD, antithyroid drugs over 5 years with positive TRAb. Preparation of the TCR library used RNA extracted from PBMCs. Graves' disease diagnoses used American Thyroid Association guidelines. In its sample, this clonotype was seen many times. Its specificity is unknown. Arm-PCR of CDR3 regions with iRepertoire HTBI primers generated TCR beta libraries. TCRdb passed the multiplex PCR reads through MiXCR, listing each CDR3 protein once. The sample gives some 370,000 distinct CDR3 sequences, roughly 20% of which show up once; about 27% is in the top ten. Germline V gene sequence: CDR1 SGHVS, CDR2 FQNEAQ. CDR3 length: 16 residues. With 0 bases clipped from V and 5 bases from J, the junction kept 5 bases outside the gene matches.

The chain recombines TRBV7-8 with TRBJ2-7; TRBD2 matches 12 bases. Here the sequenced sample was peripheral blood mononuclear cells (PBMCs), taken when the disease was refractory, from a patient treated with antithyroid drugs. The clonotype originates from a woman in her forties with Graves disease. The DNA for the CDR3 is TGTGCCAGCAGCTTAGCGACTAGCGGGAGAATGCACGAGCAGTACTTC. This sequence encodes CASSLATSGRMHEQYF.